The T cell receptor beta chain described here comes from a study of blood T cell repertoires in COVID-19. Overall study context: Both acute and convalescent COVID-19 samples were obtained from the United States, Italy and Spain. Sources were T cells, B-cell-depleted T cells, or PBMCs; the material itself was cDNA or gDNA.

The authors' processing: Estimation of nucleated cell counts relied on the amplification of reference gene primers. Produced via immunoSEQ multiplex PCR; TCRdb's table is partial and in-frame only. V and J calls and clone size follow that table, whereas D and trimming were derived from the DNA. The sample has 150,000 to 200,000 clones; 75% to 80% are singletons. The germline gives CDR1 LGHDT, CDR2 YNNKEL (reference sequence). This CDR3 spans 16 amino acids. Trimming removed 1 base at V and 0 bases at J, with 11 bases between. The source of this sequence is a woman in her seventies with acute or convalescent COVID-19. The chain joins TRBV3-1 (or the pseudogene TRBV3-2) to TRBJ2-3; no clear D. Sequencing was performed on peripheral blood. The CDR3 region has the DNA TGTGCCAGCAGCCAAGTGACAATAACTAGCACAGATACGCAGTATTTT. Protein sequence: CASSQVTITSTDTQYF.